One sample yielded the 18 T cell receptor beta chains listed below, sequenced in a study of blood T cell repertoires in COVID-19. Clones were sequenced by immunoSEQ multiplex PCR, and TCRdb holds only the in-frame ones, with some missing. Here the sample spans some 450,000 clones, 70% to 90% being singletons. Sequencing was performed on peripheral blood. These TCRs come from a woman between 50 and 59 years old with COVID-19, enrolled during active disease.

The chain is built from TRBV9 and TRBJ2-7; 7 bases map to TRBD1. Germline V gene data show CDR1 as SGDLS and CDR2 as YYNGEE. Trimming took 4 bases from V and 6 from J; bases not matched to a gene: 10. This CDR3 comprises 14 residues. The CDR3, as DNA: TGTGCCAGCAGCTCCCCGGGACAGCTTTCCGAGCAGTACTTC. Amino acid sequence: CASSSPGQLSEQYF.

The chain couples TRBV29-1 to TRBJ2-3; 8 nucleotides match TRBD2. The CDR3 loop spans 13 amino acids. The germline V gene encodes CDR1 SQVTM and CDR2 ANQGSEA. The CDR3 DNA reads as TGCTCCGGGAGGGAAGACCGCACAGATACGCAGTATTTT. Protein product: CSGREDRTDTQYF.

The chain links TRBV2 to TRBJ1-4; no firm D call. Trimming stripped 8 bases from V and 0 bases from J, with 7 bases between. CDR1 and CDR2 from the germline V gene are SNHLY and FYNNEI. CDR3 length: 13 residues. The CDR3 DNA reads TGTGCCAGCGGAGTTGCAACTAATGAAAAACTGTTTTTT. Its protein is CASGVATNEKLFF.

V gene TRBV4-2 combines with J gene TRBJ2-7, with 8 nucleotides matching TRBD1. The trim removed 5 bases at V and 3 bases at J, leaving 3 bases unmatched. The V gene's germline CDR1 is LGHNA and CDR2 YNFKEQ. This CDR3 has 13 amino acids. CDR3 region: CASSSRGLYEQYF. CDR3 bases: TGTGCCAGCAGCTCCAGGGGGCTCTACGAGCAGTACTTC.

The V gene is TRBV11-2, the J gene TRBJ2-5, with TRBD2 matching 10 bases. The CDR3 covers 15 residues. Germline trimming cut 2 bases from V and 4 bases from J; bases unmatched to any gene: 4. Germline V gene data show CDR1 as SGHAT and CDR2 as FQNNGV. CDR3 in amino acids: CASSLTSGVSETQYF. CDR3 nucleotide sequence: TGTGCCAGCAGCTTAACTAGCGGGGTTTCAGAGACCCAGTACTTC.

V usage is TRBV5-1 and J usage is TRBJ1-1; D perhaps matches TRBD1 (6 bases). With 4 bases removed from V and 1 base from J, the gap between germline ends came to 11 bases. The germline CDR1 and CDR2 sequences are SGHRS and YFSETQ. The CDR3 runs to 14 residues. In DNA form, the CDR3 reads TGCGCCAGCAGCCCAGTACAGGGGAACACTGAAGCTTTCTTT. It yields the protein CASSPVQGNTEAFF.

This sequence joins TRBV30 and TRBJ2-3; 7 nucleotides agree with TRBD2. Germline trimming cut 3 bases from V and 0 bases from J; bases unmatched to any gene: 3. CDR3 length: 14 residues. Germline V gene lookup returns CDR1 GTSNPN and CDR2 SVGIG (reference sequence). CDR3 in amino acids: CAWRGGVSTDTQYF. The CDR3 DNA reads TGTGCCTGGAGGGGGGGGGTTAGCACAGATACGCAGTATTTT.

The V gene is TRBV2, the J gene TRBJ2-7; possible D gene TRBD1, 5 bases. CDR3 length: 12 residues. Trimming pared 7 bases from V and 5 bases from J, leaving 12 bases between. CDR1 is SNHLY and CDR2 is FYNNEI in the germline V gene. The CDR3: CASKSWGHEQYF. The CDR3 nucleotides are TGTGCCAGCAAATCGTGGGGCCACGAGCAGTACTTC.

The V gene is TRBV29-1, the J gene TRBJ1-2, with 7 bases lining up with TRBD1. The CDR3 has 13 amino acids. Germline assignment: CDR1 SQVTM and CDR2 ANQGSEA. After removal of 7 bases from V and 8 bases from J, the junction contained 13 bases not matched to a gene. CDR3 in amino acids: CSAEGETGRGYTF. The CDR3 DNA is TGCAGCGCCGAAGGGGAGACAGGGCGGGGCTACACCTTC.

CDR3 coding DNA: TGCGCCAGCAGCCAAGGAGCAGGGCTTGGGGATGGCTACACCTTC. It codes for CASSQGAGLGDGYTF. The rearrangement links TRBV4-1 to TRBJ1-2, with D maybe TRBD1 (5 bases). CDR3 length equals 15 residues. V lost 1 base and J lost 6, with 15 bases in between. Germline V gives CDR1 MGHRA, CDR2 YSYEKL.

The chain couples TRBV2 to TRBJ1-2, with 7 bases lining up with TRBD1. Germline assignment: CDR1 SNHLY and CDR2 FYNNEI. V shed 7 bases and J 4 bases; nucleotides not matched to a gene: 3. There are 12 residues in the CDR3. For the CDR3, the DNA is TGTGCCAGCACCAGGGACAGCTATGGCTACACCTTC. Translation gives CASTRDSYGYTF.

This chain connects TRBV28 to TRBJ1-6; 9 bases fit TRBD1. From germline, CDR1 is MDHEN and CDR2 SYDVKM. This CDR3 has 12 amino acids. Trimming cost V 6 bases and J 14 bases; bases outside gene matches: 5. CDR3 nucleotide sequence: TGTGCCAGCAGGGGGACAGGGAACACCCTCCACTTT. Protein product: CASRGTGNTLHF.

The V and J genes are TRBV6-5 and TRBJ2-5; 8 bases agree with TRBD1. The CDR3 runs to 15 residues. With 5 bases clipped from V and 7 bases from J, the junction kept 12 bases outside the gene matches. From germline, CDR1 is MNHEY and CDR2 SVGAGI. The CDR3 coding sequence is TGTGCCAGCAGTCACCTTGGGACAGGCCTAGGGACCCAGTACTTC. Residues: CASSHLGTGLGTQYF.

The V call is TRBV6-5, the J call TRBJ1-2, with D unclear. The V end lost 2 bases, the J end lost 4 bases, and 14 bases lay between the germline ends. The CDR3 is made up of 15 amino acids. The germline gives CDR1 MNHEY, CDR2 SVGAGI. As DNA, the CDR3 is TGTGCCAGCAGTTACAGCGACGGAGGTGGCTATGGCTACACCTTC. Protein sequence: CASSYSDGGGYGYTF.

CDR3 DNA: TGTGCCAGTAGTATAGATATAGTGAGGGAGAAAGGCTACACCTTC. It is translated as CASSIDIVREKGYTF. The rearrangement uses TRBV19 and TRBJ1-2, with D hard to call. The V gene's germline CDR1 is LNHDA and CDR2 SQIVND (reference sequence). Deletions cut 0 bases from V and 8 bases from J, with 16 bases between. This CDR3 has 15 amino acids.

This sequence joins TRBV21-1 and TRBJ1-1; the D call of TRBD1 is as the table states it, not checked on the DNA. TRBV21-1 is deemed a pseudogene. The CDR3 contains 13 residues. CDR3 loop: CASIRRVNTEAFF. Written as DNA, the CDR3 is TGTGCCAGCATCCGCAGGGTGAACACTGAAGCTTTCTTT.

The chain links TRBV30 to TRBJ1-3; D is perhaps TRBD1 (6 bases). The CDR3 consists of 13 residues. With 4 bases removed from V and 4 bases from J, the gap between germline ends came to 11 bases. CDR1 is GTSNPN and CDR2 is SVGIG in the germline V gene (reference sequence). This CDR3 reads CAWTGDIGNTIYF. CDR3 nucleotides: TGTGCCTGGACCGGGGACATCGGAAACACCATATATTTT.

V is TRBV7-3 and J is TRBJ2-2, with a weak D call TRBD2 (6 bases). The ends were cut back, 2 bases at V and 6 bases at J, with 7 bases in the middle. Germline CDR1 and CDR2: SGHTA and FQGTGA. The CDR3 has 13 amino acids. The CDR3 nucleotides read TGTGCCAGCAGCTTAGCGGGGCCCGGGGAGCTGTTTTTT. Its protein is CASSLAGPGELFF. Full variable domain (missing parts from reference TRBV7-3 and TRBJ2-2): GAGVSQTPSNKVTEKGKYVELRCDPISGHTALYWYRQSLGQGPEFLIYFQGTGAADDSGLPNDRFFAVRPEGSVSTLKIQRTERGDSAVYLCASSLAGPGELFFGEGSRLTVL.